Listed below are T cell receptor beta chains from one sample, sequenced in a study of cytomegalovirus exposure and HLA in healthy donors. The repertoire was sequenced with immunoSEQ multiplex PCR; TCRdb's copy has only in-frame clones and lacks some. The listing records roughly 78,000 clones. The material sequenced was PBMCs. The receptors were sampled from a man in his forties in good health and CMV-seronegative. CDR3s include the opening cysteine and the closing phenylalanine or tryptophan. Each record gives: J gene, D gene, V gene, CDR3 protein, CDR3 DNA. A D gene is named only where the DNA matches it firmly.

>TRBJ2-6|TRBD1|TRBV6-4
CASSDGTGGLFGANVLTF
TGTGCCAGCAGTGATGGGACAGGGGGATTGTTTGGGGCCAACGTCCTGACTTTC
>TRBJ1-1|NA|TRBV10-3
CAISPGDMNTEAFF
TGTGCCATCAGTCCCGGGGATATGAACACTGAAGCTTTCTTT
>TRBJ1-2|NA|TRBV6-5
CASSYHGPSYGYTF
TGTGCCAGCAGTTATCATGGGCCCAGCTATGGCTACACCTTC
>TRBJ2-6|TRBD1|TRBV11-1
CASSLGDRVLSGANVLTF
TGTGCCAGCAGCTTAGGCGACAGGGTACTCTCTGGGGCCAACGTCCTGACTTTC
>TRBJ2-5|TRBD1|TRBV29-1
CSGGQGDLQETQYF
TGCAGCGGGGGACAGGGGGACCTCCAAGAGACCCAGTACTTC
>TRBJ1-3|TRBD1|TRBV7-2
CASSRDRGRSSNTIYF
TGTGCCAGCAGCCGCGACAGGGGTAGGAGTAGTAACACCATATATTTT
>TRBJ2-5|NA|TRBV27
CASSERGTGTQYF
TGTGCCAGCAGTGAACGGGGGACGGGGACCCAGTACTTC
>TRBJ2-1|TRBD2|TRBV29-1
CSVPGTSGGESSYNEQFF
TGCAGCGTTCCCGGGACTAGCGGGGGGGAGAGCTCCTACAATGAGCAGTTCTTC
>TRBJ2-5|NA|TRBV18
CASSMGPQETQYF
TGTGCCAGCTCAATGGGCCCTCAAGAGACCCAGTACTTC
>TRBJ2-7|NA|TRBV10-1
CASSELGGTKNEQYF
TGCGCCAGCAGTGAGCTTGGGGGGACGAAAAACGAGCAGTACTTC
>TRBJ2-3|TRBD2|TRBV6-4
CASSDSPAGGNTDTQYF
TGTGCCAGCAGTGACTCACCAGCGGGGGGTAACACAGATACGCAGTATTTT
>TRBJ2-1|TRBD1|TRBV30
CAWRPGTGGYNEQFF
TGTGCCTGGCGTCCCGGGACAGGGGGCTACAATGAGCAGTTCTTC
>TRBJ1-2|NA|TRBV4-3
CASSQQGIGYTF
TGCGCCAGCAGCCAACAGGGGATAGGCTACACCTTC
>TRBJ2-7|TRBD2|TRBV7-2
CASSQTTSGSSYEQYF
TGTGCCAGCAGCCAAACAACTAGCGGTAGCTCCTACGAGCAGTACTTC
>TRBJ1-2|NA|TRBV6-4
CASSEIAAGVGEWGYTF
TGTGCCAGCAGTGAAATCGCGGCGGGCGTGGGCGAATGGGGCTACACCTTC
>TRBJ1-4|TRBD1|TRBV4-1
CASSQTGLEKLFF
TGCGCCAGCAGCCAGACAGGGTTGGAAAAACTGTTTTTT
>TRBJ2-7|TRBD2|TRBV19
CASSSREVPPYEQYF
TGTGCCAGTAGCTCCCGGGAGGTCCCCCCCTACGAGCAGTACTTC
>TRBJ2-1|NA|TRBV5-1
CASSLIRGNEQFF
TGCGCCAGCAGCTTGATCAGGGGCAATGAGCAGTTCTTC
>TRBJ2-1|NA|TRBV10-1
CASSIMAGSEQFF
TGCGCCAGCAGTATCATGGCAGGTAGTGAGCAGTTCTTC
>TRBJ2-7|NA|TRBV19
CASSGASYEQYF
TGTGCCAGTAGTGGGGCCTCCTACGAGCAGTACTTC
>TRBJ1-2|TRBD1|TRBV19
CASIRTGGYGYTF
TGTGCCAGTATCCGGACAGGGGGCTATGGCTACACCTTC
>TRBJ2-3|TRBD1|TRBV5-1
CASSRTTGGTDTQYF
TGCGCCAGCAGCAGGACCACAGGGGGCACAGATACGCAGTATTTT
>TRBJ2-1|NA|TRBV7-2
CASSLVDINNEQFF
TGTGCCAGCAGCTTAGTGGACATAAACAATGAGCAGTTCTTC
>TRBJ1-1|TRBD1|TRBV10-3
CAISGQGNTEAFF
TGTGCCATCAGTGGACAGGGGAACACTGAAGCTTTCTTT
>TRBJ2-7|NA|TRBV30
CAWRTDLSYEQYF
TGTGCCTGGAGGACTGACCTTTCCTACGAGCAGTACTTC
>TRBJ2-2|TRBD1|TRBV7-7
CASSIGQGAFGELFF
TGTGCCAGCAGCATCGGACAGGGGGCATTCGGGGAGCTGTTTTTT